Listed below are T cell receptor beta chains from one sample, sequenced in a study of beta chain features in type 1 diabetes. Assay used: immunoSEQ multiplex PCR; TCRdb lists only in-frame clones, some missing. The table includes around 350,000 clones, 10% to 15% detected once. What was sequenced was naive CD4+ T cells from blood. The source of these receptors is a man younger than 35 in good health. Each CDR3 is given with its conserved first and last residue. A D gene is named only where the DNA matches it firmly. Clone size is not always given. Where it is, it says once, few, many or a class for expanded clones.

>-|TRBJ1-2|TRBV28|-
CASSLGEINYGYTF
TGTGCCAGCAGTTTAGGGGAGATTAACTATGGCTACACCTTC
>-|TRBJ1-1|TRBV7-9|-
CASSLLSRQRPEAFF
TGTGCCAGCAGCTTATTATCCCGACAGCGCCCTGAAGCTTTCTTT
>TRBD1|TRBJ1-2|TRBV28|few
CASSLSTGDYGYTF
TGTGCCAGCAGTTTATCGACAGGGGACTATGGCTACACCTTC
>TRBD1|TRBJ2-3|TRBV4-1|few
CASSQSAGTGNTDTQYF
TGCGCCAGCAGCCAGAGCGCCGGGACAGGGAATACAGATACGCAGTATTTT
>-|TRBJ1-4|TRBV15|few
CATIQGQHTNEKLFF
TGTGCCACCATACAGGGCCAGCACACTAATGAAAAACTGTTTTTT
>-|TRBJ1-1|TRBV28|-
CASRPPGAQAFF
TGTGCCAGCAGACCACCGGGAGCACAAGCTTTCTTT
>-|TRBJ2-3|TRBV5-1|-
CASSLEARLLDTQYF
TGCGCCAGCAGCTTAGAGGCCAGACTGTTGGATACGCAGTATTTT
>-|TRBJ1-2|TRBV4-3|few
CASSQVNTGSYGYTF
TGCGCCAGCAGCCAAGTCAACACAGGGTCCTATGGCTACACCTTC
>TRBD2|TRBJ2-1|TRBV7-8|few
CASSRAGSGNNEQFF
TGTGCCAGCAGCCGTGCCGGTAGCGGGAACAATGAGCAGTTCTTC
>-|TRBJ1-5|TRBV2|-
CASSPDNQPQHF
TGTGCCAGCAGTCCAGACAATCAGCCCCAGCATTTT
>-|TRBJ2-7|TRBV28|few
CASSLSSGLSGEQYF
TGTGCCAGCAGTTTATCGAGCGGGTTATCAGGCGAGCAGTACTTC
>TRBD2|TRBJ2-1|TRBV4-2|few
CASSQEGSGSRKQFF
TGTGCCAGCAGCCAAGAGGGTAGCGGGAGTCGGAAGCAGTTCTTC
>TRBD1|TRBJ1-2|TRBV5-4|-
CASSLNTGGDGYTF
TGTGCCAGCAGCTTAAACACAGGGGGCGATGGCTACACCTTC
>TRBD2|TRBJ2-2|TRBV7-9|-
CASSLGGGPAGELFF
TGTGCCAGCAGCTTAGGGGGGGGACCCGCCGGGGAGCTGTTTTTT
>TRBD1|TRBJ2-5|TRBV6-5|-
CASSYGSGGETQYF
TGTGCCAGCAGTTACGGGTCAGGGGGAGAGACCCAGTACTTC
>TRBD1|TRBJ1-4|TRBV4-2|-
CASSRNRGPANEKLFF
TGTGCCAGCAGCCGAAACAGGGGGCCAGCTAATGAAAAACTGTTTTTT